Listed below are T cell receptor beta chains from one sample, sequenced in a study of human T cells and chemical hapten exposure. TCRdb called the RACE reads again in MiXCR, with one record for every CDR3 protein. This repertoire shows 45,000 or so distinct CDR3 sequences, 3.5% to 4.5% found once; its top ten account for under 7%. The material sequenced was whole blood. These receptors were taken from a human donor in good health. Some clones in this sample may be carry-over from other donors' samples. Both conserved end residues are part of each CDR3.

j_gene,v_gene,CDR3aa
TRBJ1-1,TRBV6-5,CASRSWNTEAFF
TRBJ2-5,TRBV27,CASRGGVAGYQETQYF
TRBJ1-3,TRBV12-3/TRBV12-4,CASSLQGDGNTIYF
TRBJ2-5,TRBV27,CASSLGLAGYPQYF
TRBJ2-7,TRBV12-3/TRBV12-4,CASSGTNSPYEQYF
TRBJ2-2,TRBV19,CASSGGGELFF
TRBJ2-1,TRBV29-1,CSVRASGRRNEQFF
TRBJ2-3,TRBV27,CASSSGWADTQYF
TRBJ1-1,TRBV27,CASSPRGTEAFF
TRBJ2-3,TRBV28,CASRIGQGTPDTQYF
TRBJ2-5,TRBV29-1,CSVRSGAETQYF
TRBJ1-1,TRBV12-3/TRBV12-4,CASSRDGNTEAFF
TRBJ2-1,TRBV9,CASSATSGRRDEQFF
TRBJ1-2,TRBV9,CASSVGGDRGYGYTF
TRBJ2-2,TRBV20-1,CSARDPVAGEFTGELFF
TRBJ2-3,TRBV6-1,CASSLLDRSSTDTQYF
TRBJ1-2,TRBV13,CASSVGQGVSSYTF
TRBJ1-2,TRBV27,CASSLKGVNYGYTF
TRBJ1-1,TRBV5-1,CANSEMNTEAFF
TRBJ1-5,TRBV28,CASRAVQPQHF
TRBJ1-2,TRBV9,CASSVERTGTNYGYTF
TRBJ2-3,TRBV7-2,CASSLGVLVTDTQYF
TRBJ2-7,TRBV4-1,CASSQTGGLQYF
TRBJ1-4,TRBV6-5,CASSYRTGCGEKLFF
TRBJ2-3,TRBV20-1,CSAGRRLAGTDTQYF
TRBJ2-5,TRBV27,CASSLTGTSLETQYF
TRBJ1-5,TRBV28,CASSLSQPQHF
TRBJ2-7,TRBV15,CATSSTYRDFYEQYF
TRBJ2-5,TRBV10-2,CASSESGGRQETQYF
TRBJ2-3,TRBV6-6,CASSYSKGFRTDTQYF
TRBJ1-2,TRBV2,CASSAGRFDGYTF
TRBJ1-5,TRBV5-1,CASSLVWGQPQHF
TRBJ2-4,TRBV28,CASSPLAKNIQYF
TRBJ1-4,TRBV6-1,CASSEARGGYNEKLFF
TRBJ2-5,TRBV28,CASSLSGTTRQETQYF
TRBJ2-2,TRBV7-2,CASSLFGTSVTGELFF
TRBJ2-2,TRBV3-1,CASSQDLANPGELFF
TRBJ2-2,TRBV7-2,CASSPPGQGISGNTGELFF
TRBJ1-2,TRBV30,CAWGRDYGYTF
TRBJ2-7,TRBV27,CASSFTGREQYF
TRBJ1-5,TRBV2,CASSEEQGNQPQHF
TRBJ1-1,TRBV11-2,CASSPMPTEAFF
TRBJ2-3,TRBV12-3/TRBV12-4,CASRRTTGTDTQYF
TRBJ2-7,TRBV29-1,CSVQRAGYEQYF
TRBJ2-2,TRBV7-8,CASSLEGPRETGELFF
TRBJ2-7,TRBV28,CAGTSGTGDEQYF
TRBJ1-2,TRBV20-1,CSASWRGRTLGRYTF
TRBJ2-7,TRBV4-1,CASSQGVGAAKQYF
TRBJ2-7,TRBV29-1,CSVEGQGAYEQYF
TRBJ1-1,TRBV14,CASSPGHPEAFF
TRBJ2-7,TRBV20-1,CSASRGVLYEQYF
TRBJ1-6,TRBV27,CASTFNGQPNSPLHF
TRBJ1-1,TRBV27,CASSTGQVNTEAFF
TRBJ1-5,TRBV24-1,CATSDWDSNQPQHF
TRBJ1-4,TRBV10-3,CAISEPRARGREKLFF
TRBJ2-6,TRBV18,CASSPLASQGETGANVLTF
TRBJ2-7,TRBV11-2,CASSLGPRTPYEQYF
TRBJ2-3,TRBV5-1,CASSEGRAGSTDTQYF
TRBJ1-1,TRBV6-5,CASSYAQGVSDTEAFF